This T cell receptor beta chain stems from a study of T cells expressing NK-cell markers. As for the study in general: It was sorted CD3+CD56-NKG2C+, CD3+CD56+NKG2C- and CD3+CD56+NKG2C+ T cells that provided the TCR beta repertoires.

Study-wide results and limits: Topping the CD3+CD56-NKG2C+ fraction as well were these clonotypes, in several donors.

As concerns this clonotype: The target antigen is unknown.

Germline-derived CDR1 and CDR2 are SGHRS and YFSETQ. This CDR3 region has 15 residues. TCRdb re-called the 5' RACE reads and gives one entry per CDR3 protein, without DNA. The table counts roughly 430,000 distinct CDR3 sequences; 7.3% lies in the top ten. V usage is TRBV5-1 and J usage is TRBJ1-1; the D call from TCRdb, TRBD1, cannot be confirmed without DNA. The sequenced sample was blood T cells: a sorted CD56 or NKG2C T cell subset, CD4+ or CD8+ T cells, or bulk PBMC T cells (not recorded which). The receptor was derived from a woman aged 18-70 years in good health. CDR3 amino acids: CASSISTDTNTEAFF.